One sample yielded the 16 T cell receptor beta chains listed below, sequenced in a study of CD8 T cells in Susac syndrome. An amount of RNA that ranged from roughly 0.5 to 1 ug was reverse transcribed with random hexamers. TCRdb fed the immunoSEQ multiplex PCR reads into MiXCR, producing one record per CDR3 protein. Of fewer than 200,000 distinct CDR3 sequences in the sample, approximately 95% were seen once. Sequencing was performed on CD4+ T cells from PBMCs. Every receptor here comes from a human donor in good health.

The chain joins TRBV9 to TRBJ1-1, with D possibly being TRBD1 (6 bases). The CDR3 is 15 residues long. The V gene's germline CDR1 is SGDLS and CDR2 YYNGEE. V dropped 0 bases and J dropped 3 bases, with 12 bases sitting between them. The CDR3 loop reads CASSVVAGEDTEAFF. The CDR3 DNA follows: TGTGCCAGCAGCGTAGTCGCAGGGGAGGACACTGAAGCTTTCTTT. The full variable domain, with the rest looked up from reference TRBV9 and TRBJ1-1, is DSGVTQTPKHLITATGQRVTLRCSPRSGDLSVYWYQQSLDQGLQFLIQYYNGEERAKGNILERFSAQQFPDLHSELNLSSLELGDSALYFCASSVVAGEDTEAFFGQGTRLTVV.

The V call is TRBV12-3 or TRBV12-4, the J call TRBJ1-2; possible D gene TRBD1, 5 bases. Trimming took off 5 bases at V and 7 bases at J, with 17 bases between the two ends. This CDR3 is 14 amino acids long. The CDR3 bases are TGTGCCAGCAGTACGGGACGTCGAGGTGGTGGCTACACCTTC. It specifies CASSTGRRGGGYTF.

V gene TRBV27 combines with J gene TRBJ1-5; no definite D call. Germline V gene data show CDR1 as MNHEY and CDR2 as SMNVEV (reference sequence). V was pared by 5 bases and J by 0 bases, with 17 bases between. The CDR3 length is 17 residues. CDR3 in amino acids: CASSPSGRRYSNQPQHF. The CDR3 region has the DNA TGTGCCAGCAGTCCTTCAGGCCGACGGTATAGCAATCAGCCCCAGCATTTT.

The CDR3 is CASSVWTGVGANVLTF. The CDR3 DNA is TGTGCCAGCAGTGTTTGGACAGGGGTTGGGGCCAACGTCCTGACTTTC. The chain joins TRBV2 to TRBJ2-6, with TRBD1 matching 9 bases. The V and J ends lost 4 bases and 3 bases, in that order; junction bases with no gene match: 4. Germline loops: CDR1 SNHLY, CDR2 FYNNEI. There are 16 residues in the CDR3. The full variable domain, its missing parts supplied by reference TRBV2 and TRBJ2-6, is EPEVTQTPSHQVTQMGQEVILRCVPISNHLYFYWYRQILGQKVEFLVSFYNNEISEKSEIFDDQFSVERPDGSNFTLKIRSTKLEDSAMYFCASSVWTGVGANVLTFGAGSRLTVL.

The V gene is TRBV19, the J gene TRBJ1-1, with D unresolved. Trimming took off 3 bases at V and 1 base at J, with 12 bases between the two ends. CDR3 size: 15 residues. Germline V lookup: CDR1 LNHDA, CDR2 SQIVND (reference sequence). The CDR3 loop is CASSMRGSGNTEAFF. DNA of the CDR3: TGTGCCAGTAGTATGAGAGGGTCCGGGAACACTGAAGCTTTCTTT. The full variable domain, in which reference TRBV19 and TRBJ1-1 provide the parts outside the CDR3, is DGGITQSPKYLFRKEGQNVTLSCEQNLNHDAMYWYRQDPGQGLRLIYYSQIVNDFQKGDIAEGYSVSREKKESFPLTVTSAQKNPTAFYLCASSMRGSGNTEAFFGQGTRLTVV.

J is TRBJ1-2 and V is TRBV5-1, with D possibly being TRBD1 (5 bases). Deletions cut 0 bases from V and 2 bases from J, with 11 bases between. This CDR3 contains 15 residues. CDR1 and CDR2 (germline): SGHRS, YFSETQ. The CDR3: CASSLGDRPNYGYTF. CDR3 DNA: TGCGCCAGCAGCTTGGGAGACAGACCAAACTATGGCTACACCTTC.

V usage is TRBV6-1 and J usage is TRBJ1-3; unclear D gene. Germline V gene lookup returns CDR1 MNHNS and CDR2 SASEGT. CDR3 size: 13 residues. V was clipped by 10 bases and J by 0 bases, with 10 bases between them. The CDR3 protein is CAIWALSGNTIYF. As DNA, the CDR3 is TGTGCCATCTGGGCCCTCTCTGGAAACACCATATATTTT.

The gene calls are TRBV20-1 and TRBJ2-4, with 10 positions matching TRBD1. The CDR3 extends over 13 amino acids. Trimming took 3 bases from V and 8 from J; bases not matched to a gene: 4. Germline V gene sequence: CDR1 DFQATT, CDR2 SNEGSKA (reference sequence). For the CDR3, the DNA is TGCAGTGCTAGCACGGACAGGGGGGACATTCAGTACTTC. Translated: CSASTDRGDIQYF.

This clonotype was counted a single time. J is TRBJ2-7 and V is TRBV30; D possibly corresponds to TRBD2 (7 bases). The V end lost 2 bases, the J end lost 5 bases, and 10 bases lay between the germline ends. This CDR3 region has 12 residues. Germline V CDR1 and CDR2: GTSNPN, SVGIG (reference sequence). CDR3 loop: CAWSSGGHEQYF. In DNA, the CDR3 is TGTGCCTGGAGTTCGGGGGGCCACGAGCAGTACTTC.

The chain is built from TRBV5-6 and TRBJ1-3, with D possibly TRBD1 on 6 matching bases. From germline, CDR1 is SGHDT and CDR2 YYEEEE. The CDR3 length is 17 residues. Trimming cost V 0 bases and J 0 bases, with 13 bases left between them. In DNA, the CDR3 is TGTGCCAGCAGCTTGGGTGGGGGCGGCTACTCTGGAAACACCATATATTTT. Translation: CASSLGGGGYSGNTIYF. Drawing the rest from reference TRBV5-6 and TRBJ1-3, the complete variable domain is DAGVTQSPTHLIKTRGQQVTLRCSPKSGHDTVSWYQQALGQGPQFIFQYYEEEERQRGNFPDRFSGHQFPNYSSELNVNALLLGDSALYLCASSLGGGGYSGNTIYFGEGSWLTVV.

The genes are TRBV4-2 and TRBJ2-3; TRBD2 is a possible D gene (6 bases). V was shortened by 4 bases and J by 4 bases, with 24 bases between the two germline ends. The CDR3 has 18 residues. Germline CDR1 and CDR2: LGHNA and YNFKEQ. CDR3 amino acids: CASSLTAFLTPGADTQYF. The CDR3 bases are TGTGCCAGCAGCCTCACTGCCTTCCTAACCCCGGGGGCAGATACGCAGTATTTT.

The chain employs TRBV27 and TRBJ1-2, with 8 bases lining up with TRBD1. The germline V gene encodes CDR1 MNHEY and CDR2 SMNVEV (reference sequence). Germline trimming cut 5 bases from V and 4 bases from J; bases unmatched to any gene: 9. This CDR3 spans 15 amino acids. The CDR3 region has the DNA TGTGCCAGCAGTAGCCAGGGGGCCGGCAGCTATGGCTACACCTTC. Its protein is CASSSQGAGSYGYTF.

This clonotype has more than one count but fewer than ten. The CDR3 DNA sequence: TGTGCCAGCAGCTCGGGGAGTACCGGGGAGCTGTTTTTT. Its translation is CASSSGSTGELFF. The rearrangement uses TRBV7-8 and TRBJ2-2; D possibly corresponds to TRBD2 (5 bases). Per the germline V gene, CDR1 is SGHVS and CDR2 is FQNEAQ. The V end was cut by 4 bases, the J end by 5 bases, with 8 bases between. There are 13 residues in the CDR3.

The V gene is TRBV29-1, the J gene TRBJ1-1; 7 bases map to TRBD1. In germline, CDR1 is SQVTM, CDR2 ANQGSEA. This CDR3 is 13 amino acids long. The junction had 4 bases not matched to a gene; V was cut back by 6 bases and J by 0 bases. CDR3 nucleotide sequence: TGCAGCGTCGCGGACAGGTTGAACACTGAAGCTTTCTTT. As protein: CSVADRLNTEAFF.

This rearrangement joins TRBV6-1 to TRBJ2-1; possibly TRBD1 or TRBD2 for D (6 bases each). Trimming left V 1 base short and J 4 bases short, with 23 bases between. CDR1 is MNHNS and CDR2 is SASEGT in the germline V gene. The length of the CDR3 is 19 residues. CDR3 sequence reads: CASSEEGGAGRRAYNEQFF. CDR3 nucleotide sequence: TGTGCCAGCAGTGAAGAGGGGGGAGCAGGGCGTAGGGCTTACAATGAGCAGTTCTTC.

V is TRBV5-1 and J is TRBJ2-2; D unclear. Per the germline V gene, CDR1 is SGHRS and CDR2 is YFSETQ. Trimming pared 0 bases from V and 3 bases from J, leaving 3 bases between. CDR3 length: 13 amino acids. The CDR3 here is CASSLGYTGELFF. As DNA, the CDR3 is TGCGCCAGCAGCTTGGGTTACACCGGGGAGCTGTTTTTT.